This TCR beta chain was observed in a study of shared clonotypes between healthy human individuals. Looking at the study overall: For every donor, three CD4 naive, three CD4 memory, two CD8 naive and one CD8 memory plates were used.

Naive CD8 isolation took CD45RO-negative cells positively selected for CCR7 and excluded terminally differentiated effector memory CD45RA+ cells. Between the trimmed V and J ends, which lost 2 bases and 1 base, there was a span of 6 bases. Germline CDR1 reads MNHEY; CDR2 reads SVGAGI. This CDR3 contains 14 residues. Points on this clone: The antigen is not known. Other DNA sequences in the sample encode the same CDR3.

The authors ran the assay at deep level. Using immunoSEQ multiplex PCR, the repertoire was profiled, and TCRdb retains in-frame clones only, with some absent. The table records approximately 2,200,000 clones, approximately 94% of them present only once. Study-level results: Incomplete sequencing of sorted subsets was indicated by rarefaction despite large depth. Generation probability values for non-shared clonotypes were lower than those for clonotypes shared by all four donors.

Source material: naive CD8+ T cells from PBMCs. The source is a man between 18 and 29 years old in good health. Some clones in this sample may be carry-over from other donors' samples. The V call is TRBV6-5, the J call TRBJ1-5; D uncertain. The CDR3 nucleotides read TGTGCCAGCAGTTACAGCGAGAGCAATCAGCCCCAGCATTTT. Amino acid sequence: CASSYSESNQPQHF.